The 32 T cell receptor beta chains in this list originate from one sample, sequenced in a study of CD8 T cells in Susac syndrome. Random hexamers primed reverse transcription of 0.5 to 1 ug RNA. From the immunoSEQ multiplex PCR reads, TCRdb called clonotypes with MiXCR, one entry per CDR3 protein. The table lists around 150,000 distinct CDR3 sequences, about 93% of them singletons. Sequencing used CD4+ T cells from PBMCs. These TCRs come from a human donor in good health.

The rearrangement uses TRBV12-5 and TRBJ1-5; D unclear. Between the trimmed V and J ends, which lost 2 bases and 3 bases, there was a span of 14 bases. Germline assignment: CDR1 LGHNT and CDR2 FRNRAP. CDR3 length: 16 amino acids. Written as DNA, the CDR3 is TGTGCTAGTGGTTTGTTTCTCGGGAAGATCAATCAGCCCCAGCATTTT. Encoded protein: CASGLFLGKINQPQHF.

The chain combines TRBV20-1 with TRBJ1-1; D call uncertain. The V end was cut by 6 bases, the J end by 2 bases, with 13 bases between. CDR1 and CDR2 (germline): DFQATT, SNEGSKA (reference sequence). The CDR3 has 13 amino acids. This CDR3 reads CSAQPGGNTEAFF. CDR3 DNA: TGCAGTGCACAACCGGGCGGTAACACTGAAGCTTTCTTT.

The chain combines TRBV18 with TRBJ2-4; D is unclear. The germline gives CDR1 KGHSH, CDR2 LQKENI. With 2 bases removed from V and 0 bases from J, the gap between germline ends came to 20 bases. CDR3 length equals 19 residues. CDR3 sequence reads: CASSPRFPPNSLAKNIQYF. The CDR3 DNA reads TGTGCCAGCTCACCAAGGTTCCCACCCAACTCATTAGCCAAAAACATTCAGTACTTC.

This clonotype was detected once. The chain carries TRBV12-3 or TRBV12-4 and TRBJ1-2, with TRBD1 identical over 7 bases. V trimming: 2 bases; J trimming: 8 bases; junction bases outside the gene matches: 5. CDR3 length equals 13 residues. The CDR3 DNA reads TGTGCCAGCAGTTTAACTCAGGGGGACGGCTACACCTTC. It specifies CASSLTQGDGYTF.

This sequence joins TRBV20-1 and TRBJ1-3; 7 nucleotides agree with TRBD1. The V and J ends lost 0 bases and 4 bases, in that order; junction bases with no gene match: 6. Germline V lookup: CDR1 DFQATT, CDR2 SNEGSKA (reference sequence). This CDR3 is built from 15 residues. The CDR3, as DNA: TGCAGTGCTAGAGAAGGGACAGTCGGAGGAAACACCATATATTTT. It specifies CSAREGTVGGNTIYF.

The chain carries TRBV4-1 and TRBJ2-5; 8 bases line up with TRBD1. After removal of 4 bases from V and 1 base from J, the junction contained 2 bases not matched to a gene. Per the germline V gene, CDR1 is MGHRA and CDR2 is YSYEKL. The CDR3 is 14 residues long. CDR3 DNA sequence: TGCGCCAGCAGCCGACAGGGGCCCCAAGAGACCCAGTACTTC. Protein: CASSRQGPQETQYF.

The chain employs TRBV20-1 and TRBJ2-5, with a possible D match to TRBD1 (5 bases). CDR3 length: 10 amino acids. Per germline, CDR1 DFQATT and CDR2 SNEGSKA (reference sequence). The V and J ends lost 8 bases and 7 bases respectively, with 11 bases between them. The chain's CDR3 is CSTGPGTQYF. CDR3 bases: TGCAGTACAGGCCCGGGGACCCAGTACTTC.

The chain has TRBV29-1 and TRBJ2-5; 8 nucleotides align to TRBD1. The V and J ends lost 6 bases and 4 bases, in that order; junction bases with no gene match: 4. The CDR3 is made up of 12 amino acids. The germline gives CDR1 SQVTM, CDR2 ANQGSEA. The CDR3 coding sequence is TGCAGCGTCGGACAGGGCAGAGAGACCCAGTACTTC. Residues: CSVGQGRETQYF.

The chain links TRBV7-9 to TRBJ2-6; D may be TRBD1 (5 bases). V lost 1 base, J lost 4 bases, and 8 bases lay in between. The germline V gene encodes CDR1 SEHNR and CDR2 FQNEAQ (reference sequence). This CDR3 has 15 residues. The CDR3 sequence: CASSLGRAGANVLTF. The CDR3 DNA sequence: TGTGCCAGCAGCTTAGGCAGGGCCGGGGCCAACGTCCTGACTTTC.

The gene calls are TRBV11-3 and TRBJ2-7, with TRBD1 identical over 9 bases. Losses at the gene ends were 5 bases for V and 4 bases for J; bases not matched to a gene: 3. The CDR3 consists of 13 residues. Germline V CDR1 and CDR2: SGHNT, YENEEA. The CDR3 loop reads CASSMGQGYEQYF. CDR3 DNA sequence: TGTGCCAGCAGCATGGGACAGGGATACGAGCAGTACTTC.

The chain is built from TRBV20-1 and TRBJ2-2; TRBD2 matches at 10 bases. CDR1 and CDR2 (germline): DFQATT, SNEGSKA (reference sequence). The CDR3 is 14 residues long. Trimming took 6 bases from V and 2 from J; bases not matched to a gene: 3. The CDR3 loop is CSALAGENTGELFF. CDR3 in DNA: TGCAGTGCCCTAGCGGGGGAAAACACCGGGGAGCTGTTTTTT.

The chain joins TRBV29-1 to TRBJ2-7; 8 nucleotides match TRBD1. Per germline, CDR1 SQVTM and CDR2 ANQGSEA. There are 12 residues in the CDR3. Losses at the gene ends were 6 bases for V and 12 bases for J; bases not matched to a gene: 13. The CDR3: CSVSMTGQGTYF. CDR3 DNA sequence: TGCAGCGTCTCTATGACTGGACAGGGCACGTACTTC.

V usage is TRBV29-1 and J usage is TRBJ2-1; D is unclear. Trimming took off 5 bases at V and 4 bases at J, with 12 bases between the two ends. In germline, CDR1 is SQVTM, CDR2 ANQGSEA. This CDR3 has 13 amino acids. Written as DNA, the CDR3 is TGCAGCGTTAGGAGAACCGAGTACAATGAGCAGTTCTTC. Translation: CSVRRTEYNEQFF.

This sequence joins TRBV29-1 and TRBJ1-4, with D maybe TRBD1 (6 bases). The CDR3 spans 13 residues. The V end lost 7 bases, the J end lost 5 bases, and 14 bases lay between the germline ends. The germline gives CDR1 SQVTM, CDR2 ANQGSEA. Here the CDR3 reads CSASQGSNEKLFF. In nucleotides, the CDR3 is TGCAGCGCCTCACAGGGCTCAAATGAAAAACTGTTTTTT.

CDR3 residues: CASSPGRVAFF. The DNA for the CDR3 is TGTGCCAGCAGTCCGGGACGGGTGGCTTTCTTT. The chain joins TRBV12-3 or TRBV12-4 to TRBJ1-1; maybe TRBD1 (5 bases). V was pared by 5 bases and J by 11 bases, with 12 bases between. The CDR3 length is 11 residues.

The V call is TRBV11-3, the J call TRBJ1-1, with D hard to call. Germline CDR1 SGHNT, CDR2 YENEEA. V was pared by 5 bases and J by 5 bases, with 21 bases between. The CDR3 is 16 residues long. This CDR3 is CASSHLNAGRRTEAFF. The CDR3 DNA sequence: TGTGCCAGCAGCCACCTGAACGCGGGGAGGAGGACTGAAGCTTTCTTT.

The gene calls are TRBV20-1 and TRBJ1-4, with D hard to call. Germline V gives CDR1 DFQATT, CDR2 SNEGSKA (reference sequence). Between the trimmed V and J ends, which lost 0 bases and 1 base, there was a span of 9 bases. The CDR3 totals 15 residues. The CDR3 here is CSARDFGKTNEKLFF. CDR3 DNA sequence: TGCAGTGCTAGAGATTTCGGCAAAACTAATGAAAAACTGTTTTTT.

The V gene is TRBV19, the J gene TRBJ1-1; the match to TRBD1 covers 7 bases. The CDR3 contains 14 residues. CDR1 and CDR2 from the germline V gene are LNHDA and SQIVND (reference sequence). The V segment lost 6 bases and the J segment 0 bases; nucleotides outside the gene matches: 4. CDR3 DNA sequence: TGTGCCAGTAGGCCGGGACAGATGAACACTGAAGCTTTCTTT. This translates into CASRPGQMNTEAFF.

This clonotype has only one observation. The chain combines TRBV29-1 with TRBJ1-2; a possible D gene is TRBD1 (5 bases). V shed 0 bases and J shed 6 bases, with 17 bases lying between them. Germline loops: CDR1 SQVTM, CDR2 ANQGSEA. The length of the CDR3 is 15 residues. The CDR3 nucleotides read TGCAGCGTTGAAGAAGCTGGGACCCTATGGGATGGCTACACCTTC. As protein: CSVEEAGTLWDGYTF. The full variable domain, its missing parts supplied by reference TRBV29-1 and TRBJ1-2, is SAVISQKPSRDICQRGTSLTIQCQVDSQVTMMFWYRQQPGQSLTLIATANQGSEATYESGFVIDKFPISRPNLTFSTLTVSNMSPEDSSIYLCSVEEAGTLWDGYTFGSGTRLTVV.

This chain connects TRBV19 to TRBJ2-5; D is possibly TRBD1 or TRBD2 (6 bases each). The CDR3 extends over 14 amino acids. Germline V gives CDR1 LNHDA, CDR2 SQIVND (reference sequence). V lost 10 bases and J lost 2, with 17 bases in between. The DNA for the CDR3 is TGTGCCACCTCCGAGGGGGGTCAACAAGAGACCCAGTACTTC. Translation: CATSEGGQQETQYF. The full variable domain, rest sourced from reference TRBV19 and TRBJ2-5, is DGGITQSPKYLFRKEGQNVTLSCEQNLNHDAMYWYRQDPGQGLRLIYYSQIVNDFQKGDIAEGYSVSREKKESFPLTVTSAQKNPTAFYLCATSEGGQQETQYFGPGTRLLVL.

The J gene is TRBJ1-1, the V gene TRBV6-5; D is possibly TRBD1 (6 bases). Germline CDR1 MNHEY, CDR2 SVGAGI. CDR3 length: 14 residues. Deletions cut 6 bases from V and 5 bases from J, with 16 bases between. CDR3 coding DNA: TGTGCCAGCAGCCAAGACTACCAGGGGACTGAAGCTTTCTTT. Translating gives CASSQDYQGTEAFF.

V and J are TRBV19 and TRBJ2-3; D not certain. Trimming cost V 4 bases and J 4 bases, with 12 bases left between them. This CDR3 is 14 amino acids long. Germline CDR1 is LNHDA and CDR2 is SQIVND (reference sequence). The CDR3 DNA sequence: TGTGCCAGTAGTAAGACGAGCACCGCAGATACGCAGTATTTT. It is translated as CASSKTSTADTQYF.

This sequence joins TRBV18 and TRBJ2-7; the match to TRBD1 covers 8 bases. The CDR3 extends over 14 amino acids. The germline V gene encodes CDR1 KGHSH and CDR2 LQKENI. Trimming cost V 6 bases and J 2 bases; bases outside gene matches: 6. The CDR3: CASSTGQVTYEQYF. CDR3 nucleotide sequence: TGTGCCAGCTCCACGGGACAGGTTACCTACGAGCAGTACTTC.

The J gene is TRBJ1-1, the V gene TRBV7-9; D ambiguous. Per the germline V gene, CDR1 is SEHNR and CDR2 is FQNEAQ (reference sequence). V shed 7 bases and J shed 5 bases, with 8 bases lying between them. The CDR3 length is 11 residues. Here the CDR3 reads CASTRMTEAFF. CDR3 nucleotide sequence: TGTGCCAGCACCCGGATGACTGAAGCTTTCTTT.

The chain has TRBV29-1 and TRBJ1-5; 8 bases match TRBD1. Germline trimming cut 8 bases from V and 7 bases from J; bases unmatched to any gene: 10. The CDR3 sequence is 13 residues long. Germline CDR1 and CDR2: SQVTM and ANQGSEA. The CDR3 loop reads CSFKGQGGQPQHF. The DNA for the CDR3 is TGCAGCTTTAAAGGACAGGGCGGACAGCCCCAGCATTTT.

Remarks on this clonotype: The CDR3 carries no conserved terminal phenylalanine or tryptophan, so it likely arises from a read error. The chain couples TRBV6-5 to TRBJ2-6; D call uncertain. V was clipped by 2 bases and J by 0 bases, with 11 bases between them. Germline V gene data show CDR1 as MNHEY and CDR2 as SVGAGI. The CDR3 loop spans 17 amino acids. CDR3 sequence: CASSYAAVISGANVLTS. The CDR3 DNA sequence: TGTGCCAGCAGTTACGCCGCAGTAATCTCTGGGGCCAACGTCCTGACTTCC.

This clonotype has just a few counts. The CDR3 bases are TGCGCCAGCAGCTTCGGGCTAGCCTTCACAGATACGCAGTATTTT. This codes for CASSFGLAFTDTQYF. The chain joins TRBV5-1 to TRBJ2-3, with D possibly being TRBD2 (5 bases). V lost 2 bases to trimming and J lost 2 bases, with 12 bases between them. The CDR3 has 15 residues. CDR1 SGHRS and CDR2 YFSETQ come from the germline V gene.

The genes are TRBV7-2 and TRBJ2-7; 8 nucleotides agree with TRBD1. The CDR3 runs 15 residues. V was clipped by 5 bases and J by 2 bases; unmatched bases: 8. Germline V gene lookup returns CDR1 SGHTA and CDR2 FQGNSA. CDR3 protein: CASSPGQGSTYEQYF. CDR3 DNA sequence: TGTGCCAGCAGCCCTGGACAGGGCTCGACCTACGAGCAGTACTTC.

The V gene is TRBV19, the J gene TRBJ1-3; no reliable D call. The germline V gene has CDR1 LNHDA and CDR2 SQIVND (reference sequence). The CDR3 is 15 residues long. V lost 6 bases, J lost 0 bases, and 12 bases lay in between. CDR3 sequence: CASRRDGISGNTIYF. CDR3 sequence (DNA): TGTGCCAGTAGACGTGATGGGATCTCTGGAAACACCATATATTTT.

This chain connects TRBV6-6 to TRBJ1-1; D is unclear. CDR1 and CDR2 from the germline V gene are MNHNY and SVGAGI (reference sequence). The CDR3 covers 13 residues. V was cut by 6 bases and J by 4 bases, with 12 bases left in between. CDR3: CASRLGIGTEAFF. The CDR3, as DNA: TGTGCCAGCAGGTTGGGTATCGGCACTGAAGCTTTCTTT.

The genes are TRBV9 and TRBJ2-3; perhaps TRBD2 as D (7 bases). The V gene lost 1 base and the J gene lost 4 bases, with 13 bases spanning the gap. The CDR3 consists of 15 residues. The germline V gene encodes CDR1 SGDLS and CDR2 YYNGEE. The CDR3 region has the DNA TGTGCCAGCAGCGTATTAGGGGGGGAATCAGATACGCAGTATTTT. It codes for CASSVLGGESDTQYF.

This chain joins TRBV6-1 and TRBJ1-1; D is possibly TRBD1 (5 bases). Trimming stripped 6 bases from V and 8 bases from J, with 19 bases between. This CDR3 has 14 amino acids. CDR1 and CDR2 from the germline V gene are MNHNS and SASEGT. The CDR3 reads CASSANQGIGEAFF. The CDR3 DNA is TGTGCCAGCAGCGCAAATCAGGGTATCGGGGAAGCTTTCTTT.